This passage covers 9 T cell receptor beta chains from one sample sequenced in a study of T cell responses to AZD1222 COVID-19 vaccine. Clones were sequenced by immunoSEQ multiplex PCR, and TCRdb holds only the in-frame ones, with some missing. The sample gives 130,000 or so clones, 90% to 95% of which show up once; over 6.5% is in the top ten. Material: peripheral blood, obtained on day 0 of AZD1222 vaccination. These receptor sequences come from an adult in good health.

CDR3 DNA: TGTGCCAGCTGCGGAACCTCACAGGATACGCAGTATTTT. Protein sequence: CASCGTSQDTQYF. This chain connects TRBV6-5 to TRBJ2-3; D remains ambiguous. The CDR3 is made up of 13 amino acids. Trimming took off 8 bases at V and 6 bases at J, with 15 bases between the two ends. CDR1 MNHEY and CDR2 SVGAGI come from the germline V gene.

The chain joins TRBV13 to TRBJ2-6; 12 positions agree with TRBD2. The CDR3 covers 20 residues. Unmatched junction bases numbered 8, after V lost 2 bases and J lost 0 bases. CDR1 and CDR2 (germline): PRHDT, FYEKMQ (reference sequence). CDR3 residues: CASSLLRTSGDFSGANVLTF. In DNA, the CDR3 is TGTGCCAGCAGCTTACTGCGGACTAGCGGGGATTTCTCTGGGGCCAACGTCCTGACTTTC.

DNA for the CDR3: TGCGCCAGCAGCCAAGATATGAGTAAGGATACGCAGTATTTT. Translated: CASSQDMSKDTQYF. This chain joins TRBV4-1 and TRBJ2-3; D is uncertain. The V and J ends lost 0 bases and 6 bases respectively, with 10 bases between them. This CDR3 has 14 amino acids. Germline CDR1 reads MGHRA; CDR2 reads YSYEKL.

The gene calls are TRBV18 and TRBJ2-7; D is uncertain. The CDR3 runs 11 residues. Trimming shortened V by 2 bases and J by 5 bases, and 4 bases separated the two germline ends. Germline lookup yields CDR1 KGHSH and CDR2 LQKENI. The CDR3 nucleotides are TGTGCCAGCTCACCATGGCACGAGCAGTACTTC. Its protein product is CASSPWHEQYF.

The chain couples TRBV30 to TRBJ1-2; 10 bases map to TRBD1. The CDR3 is 12 residues long. V trimming: 4 bases; J trimming: 8 bases; junction bases outside the gene matches: 4. Germline assignment: CDR1 GTSNPN and CDR2 SVGIG (reference sequence). The CDR3 coding sequence is TGTGCCTGGACGGGACAGGGGAAGGGCTACACCTTC. Its protein is CAWTGQGKGYTF.

This chain uses TRBV7-2 with TRBJ1-2; D is uncertain. This CDR3 contains 15 residues. Germline-derived CDR1 and CDR2 are SGHTA and FQGNSA. V lost 1 base and J lost 0, with 9 bases in between. The CDR3 loop is CASSLEYSANYGYTF. The CDR3 DNA reads TGTGCCAGCAGCTTAGAATACAGTGCTAACTATGGCTACACCTTC.

The chain couples TRBV6-2 or TRBV6-3 to TRBJ2-3; 13 bases line up with TRBD2. The CDR3 has 21 residues. V shed 2 bases, J shed 1 base, and the junction held 15 bases outside the gene matches. In germline, CDR1 is MNHEY, CDR2 SVGEGT. The CDR3 loop is CASSYPSRTSGRGAGTDTQYF. The CDR3 DNA reads as TGTGCCAGCAGTTACCCCTCGCGGACTAGCGGGAGAGGGGCTGGCACAGATACGCAGTATTTT.

The table lists this clone with a count of one. The chain links TRBV5-1 to TRBJ2-7, with TRBD1 matching over 11 bases. The CDR3 is made up of 14 amino acids. Germline trimming cut 4 bases from V and 4 bases from J; bases unmatched to any gene: 4. Germline V gene lookup returns CDR1 SGHRS and CDR2 YFSETQ. The CDR3 protein is CASSPGTGGYEQYF. CDR3 nucleotide sequence: TGCGCCAGCAGCCCCGGGACAGGGGGTTACGAGCAGTACTTC.

J is TRBJ1-2 and V is TRBV7-9, with D possibly TRBD1 on 6 matching bases. Trimming stripped 4 bases from V and 4 bases from J, with 10 bases between. Looked up from germline, CDR1 is SEHNR and CDR2 is FQNEAQ (reference sequence). This CDR3 has 13 residues. This CDR3 is CASSSTGFYGYTF. The CDR3 region has the DNA TGTGCCAGCAGCTCGACAGGTTTCTATGGCTACACCTTC.